This is a list of T cell receptor beta chains from one sample in a study of blood T cell repertoires in COVID-19. The assay was immunoSEQ multiplex PCR, and TCRdb's table has in-frame clones only and misses some. The data contain about 83,000 clones, roughly 80% of them singletons. Source material: peripheral blood. The receptors come from a woman aged 80 or older with acute or convalescent COVID-19. CDR3s leave out the opening cysteine and the closing phenylalanine or tryptophan.

TRBV27	ASSLGTGFLGGNQPQH
TRBV2	ASGQAGGNYNEQF
TRBV7-3	ASSPILILPSGELF
TRBV3-1/TRBV3-2	ASSLQSPGEETQY
TRBV19	ASSIRSATALINNYGYT
TRBV5-4	ASSLTNRGGEETQY
TRBV4-1	ASRLTGTGGNEQF
TRBV19	ASSISQPQH
TRBV5-1	ASSEPGTSLT
TRBV4-1	ASSQEPQGYEQF
TRBV12-5	ASGLVTGRTDTQY
TRBV2	ASRRLAGGPETQY
TRBV4-3	ASSPRPWALAGARNTDTQY
TRBV7-9	ASSLRGREAGELF
TRBV15	ATSRDLSGGYYEQY
TRBV18	ASSGGTTLSALH
TRBV11-3	ASTPRTGGQTTEAF
TRBV13	ASSSHGQPLFYEQY
TRBV5-6	ASSSGPYQPQH
TRBV2	ASRDSGLLYGYT
TRBV4-1	ASSQVGHPGLH
TRBV6-1	ASSEQANEKLF
TRBV11-2	ASSNRSGASGNTIY
TRBV9	ASSVAAGVNNEQF
TRBV3-1/TRBV3-2	ASSQVGPTHRGAYNEQF
TRBV6-5	ASSPRGKTQY
TRBV5-4	ASSLTGGFGEKLF
TRBV21-1	ASSGPGLRRETQY
TRBV6-2/TRBV6-3	ASSSLTSGATPYEQY
TRBV11-2	ASSEQGHEQF
TRBV4-1	ASSQDETGSQETQY
TRBV30	AWSWGGQNTGELF
TRBV11-3	ASSLGPASEQF
TRBV6-4	ASKRRPNTGELF
TRBV5-1	ASSLLGAPANEQF
TRBV7-9	ASSLGRGPKNIQY
TRBV30	AWTPTGTGNQPQH
TRBV28	ASRPPVVTEAF